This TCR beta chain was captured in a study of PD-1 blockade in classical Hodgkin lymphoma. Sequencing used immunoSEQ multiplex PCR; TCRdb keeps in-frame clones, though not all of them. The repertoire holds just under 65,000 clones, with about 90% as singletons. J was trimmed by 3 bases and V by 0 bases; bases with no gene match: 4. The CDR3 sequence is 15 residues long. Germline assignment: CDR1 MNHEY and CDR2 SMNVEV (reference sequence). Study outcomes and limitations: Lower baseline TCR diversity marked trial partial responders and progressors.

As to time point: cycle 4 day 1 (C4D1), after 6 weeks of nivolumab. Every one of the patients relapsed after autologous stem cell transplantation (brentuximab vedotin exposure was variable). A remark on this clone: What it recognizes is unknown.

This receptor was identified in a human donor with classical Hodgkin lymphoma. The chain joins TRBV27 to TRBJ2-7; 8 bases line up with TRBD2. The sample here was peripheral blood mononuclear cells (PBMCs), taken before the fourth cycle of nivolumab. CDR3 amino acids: CASSLSQRGIYEQYF. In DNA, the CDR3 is TGTGCCAGCAGTTTATCCCAGCGGGGGATCTACGAGCAGTACTTC.